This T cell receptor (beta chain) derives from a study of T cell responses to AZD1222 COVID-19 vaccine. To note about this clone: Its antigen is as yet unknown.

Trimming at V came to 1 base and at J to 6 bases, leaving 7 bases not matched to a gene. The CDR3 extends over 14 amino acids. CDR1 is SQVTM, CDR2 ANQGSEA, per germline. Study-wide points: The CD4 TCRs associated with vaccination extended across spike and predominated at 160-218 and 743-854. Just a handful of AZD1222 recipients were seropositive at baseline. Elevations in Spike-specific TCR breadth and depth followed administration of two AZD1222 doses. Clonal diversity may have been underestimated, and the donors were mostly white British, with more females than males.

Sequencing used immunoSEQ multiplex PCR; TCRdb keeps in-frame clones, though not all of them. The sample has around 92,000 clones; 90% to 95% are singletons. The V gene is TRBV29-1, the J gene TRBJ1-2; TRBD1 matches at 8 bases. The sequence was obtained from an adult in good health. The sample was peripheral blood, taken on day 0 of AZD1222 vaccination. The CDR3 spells CSVEGETGVHGYTF. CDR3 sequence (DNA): TGCAGCGTTGAAGGAGAGACAGGGGTTCATGGCTACACCTTC. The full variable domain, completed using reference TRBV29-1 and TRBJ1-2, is SAVISQKPSRDICQRGTSLTIQCQVDSQVTMMFWYRQQPGQSLTLIATANQGSEATYESGFVIDKFPISRPNLTFSTLTVSNMSPEDSSIYLCSVEGETGVHGYTFGSGTRLTVV.